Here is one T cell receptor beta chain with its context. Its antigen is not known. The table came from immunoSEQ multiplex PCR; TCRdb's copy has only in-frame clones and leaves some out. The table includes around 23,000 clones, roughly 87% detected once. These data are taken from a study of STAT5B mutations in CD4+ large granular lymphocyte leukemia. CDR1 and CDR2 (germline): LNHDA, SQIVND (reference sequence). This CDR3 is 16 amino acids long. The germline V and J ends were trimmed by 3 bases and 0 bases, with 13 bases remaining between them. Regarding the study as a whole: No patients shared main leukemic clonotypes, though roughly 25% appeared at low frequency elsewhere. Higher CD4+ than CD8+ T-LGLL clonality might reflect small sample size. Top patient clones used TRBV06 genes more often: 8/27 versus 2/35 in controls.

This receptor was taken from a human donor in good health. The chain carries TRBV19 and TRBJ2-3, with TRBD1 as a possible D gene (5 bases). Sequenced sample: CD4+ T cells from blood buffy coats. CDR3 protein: CASSIYGQGSTDTQYF. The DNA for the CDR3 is TGTGCCAGTAGTATTTATGGCCAGGGAAGCACAGATACGCAGTATTTT.